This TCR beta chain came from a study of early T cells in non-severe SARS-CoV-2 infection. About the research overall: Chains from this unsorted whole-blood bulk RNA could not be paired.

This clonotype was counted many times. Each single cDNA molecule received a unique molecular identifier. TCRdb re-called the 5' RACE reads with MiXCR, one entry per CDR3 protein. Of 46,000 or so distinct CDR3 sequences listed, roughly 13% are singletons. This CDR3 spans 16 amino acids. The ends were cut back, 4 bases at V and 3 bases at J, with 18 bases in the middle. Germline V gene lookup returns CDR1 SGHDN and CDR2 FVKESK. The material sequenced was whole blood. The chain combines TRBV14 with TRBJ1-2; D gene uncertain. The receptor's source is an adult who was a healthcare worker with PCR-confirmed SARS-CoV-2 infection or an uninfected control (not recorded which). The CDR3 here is CASSRSWAVEDYGYTF. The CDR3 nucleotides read TGTGCCAGCAGCCGGTCGTGGGCAGTAGAAGACTATGGCTACACCTTC. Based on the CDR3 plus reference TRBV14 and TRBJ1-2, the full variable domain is EAGVTQFPSHSVIEKGQTVTLRCDPISGHDNLYWYRRVMGKEIKFLLHFVKESKQDESGMPNNRFLAERTGGTYSTLKVQPAELEDSGVYFCASSRSWAVEDYGYTFGSGTRLTVV.